A single sample is the source of the 27 T cell receptor beta chains below, sequenced in a study of regulatory T cells in long-lasting Graves disease. Sample time point: newly diagnosed GD, antithyroid drugs for less than 3 months. PBMC RNA was the source of the TCR library. HTBI primers from iRepertoire and Arm-PCR of CDR3 regions yielded the TCR beta libraries. TCRdb analysed the multiplex PCR reads with MiXCR anew, one entry per CDR3 protein. The table lists 300,000 to 400,000 distinct CDR3 sequences, around 15% of them singletons, with about 24% in the top ten. The sequenced sample was peripheral blood mononuclear cells (PBMCs), obtained at new diagnosis, from a patient treated with antithyroid drugs. All receptors come from a female donor with Graves disease.

This clonotype was counted only a few times. The CDR3 DNA follows: TGTGCCAGTGGGACAGACTACAATGAGCAGTTCTTC. This codes for CASGTDYNEQFF. The gene calls are TRBV19 and TRBJ2-1; 7 bases line up with TRBD1. The germline gives CDR1 LNHDA, CDR2 SQIVND (reference sequence). The CDR3 runs 12 residues. V trimming: 8 bases; J trimming: 3 bases; junction bases outside the gene matches: 1.

The gene calls are TRBV9 and TRBJ2-1; a possible D gene is TRBD2 (5 bases). Germline-derived CDR1 and CDR2 are SGDLS and YYNGEE. Trimming cost V 0 bases and J 10 bases, with 14 bases left between them. CDR3 length: 14 residues. Here the CDR3 DNA reads TGTGCCAGCAGCGTAGACGTCACCACTAGAGAGCAGTTCTTC. Its protein product is CASSVDVTTREQFF.

J is TRBJ2-7 and V is TRBV28; TRBD1 aligns across 7 bases. CDR1 and CDR2 from the germline V gene are MDHEN and SYDVKM. There are 17 residues in the CDR3. The V segment lost 5 bases and the J segment 3 bases; nucleotides outside the gene matches: 16. CDR3 in DNA: TGTGCCAGCAGTCGACCCGACGACAGGGTTTTCCGCTACGAGCAGTACTTC. Amino acids: CASSRPDDRVFRYEQYF.

There are many counts of this clonotype. The rearrangement uses TRBV20-1 and TRBJ2-4; D uncertain. Germline loops: CDR1 DFQATT, CDR2 SNEGSKA (reference sequence). V gave up 3 bases and J gave up 13 bases, with 22 bases separating them. The CDR3 covers 14 residues. Here the CDR3 reads CSARLDKTITAQYF. The CDR3, as DNA: TGCAGTGCTAGGCTAGACAAGACCATCACCGCCCAGTACTTC.

The sample holds many counts of this clonotype. The chain joins TRBV7-6 to TRBJ2-5; 9 nucleotides align to TRBD1. The CDR3 is 16 amino acids. CDR1 and CDR2 from the germline V gene are SGHVS and FNYEAQ. The ends lost 5 bases at V and 4 bases at J; junction bases unmatched: 11. In DNA, the CDR3 is TGTGCCAGCAGCCTAGACGGGACAGGGACGCTAGAGACCCAGTACTTC. Translated: CASSLDGTGTLETQYF.

The chain employs TRBV9 and TRBJ2-3; TRBD2 might be the D (6 bases). CDR3 size: 11 residues. The V and J ends lost 0 bases and 11 bases respectively, with 7 bases between them. Germline CDR1 SGDLS, CDR2 YYNGEE. The CDR3 nucleotides are TGTGCCAGCAGCGTAGCGGGGGAGCAGTATTTT. It yields the protein CASSVAGEQYF.

This clonotype was seen many times. The chain couples TRBV7-3 to TRBJ2-7, with a tentative D call TRBD1 (5 bases). The V end was cut by 2 bases, the J end by 6 bases, with 14 bases between. This CDR3 has 14 residues. Germline V gives CDR1 SGHTA, CDR2 FQGTGA. CDR3: CASSLARDQGEQYF. DNA of the CDR3: TGTGCCAGCAGCTTAGCTCGAGACCAGGGCGAGCAGTACTTC.

This clonotype was recorded once. A clone one base away is much larger, so this may be a read error. J is TRBJ2-1 and V is TRBV11-2, with D perhaps TRBD1 or TRBD2 (5 bases each). The DNA end lines up better with TRBJ2-7; the J call may be wrong. This CDR3 spans 17 amino acids. The V gene's germline CDR1 is SGHAT and CDR2 FQNNGV. DNA for the CDR3: TGTGCCAGCAGCTTTTTGTCCGTCCGGGACCCTACAATGTCGCAGTACTTC. Amino acid sequence: CASSFLSVRDPTMSQYF.

The table lists this clonotype with many counts. The CDR3 here is CASSVTGDHEQYF. CDR3 DNA: TGTGCCAGCAGCGTAACAGGGGACCACGAGCAGTACTTC. V and J are TRBV7-9 and TRBJ2-7; 7 bases line up with TRBD1. Trimming at V came to 5 bases and at J to 5 bases, leaving 6 bases not matched to a gene. The CDR3 has 13 amino acids. Germline loops: CDR1 SEHNR, CDR2 FQNEAQ (reference sequence). The whole variable domain, remainder taken from reference TRBV7-9 and TRBJ2-7, is DTGVSQNPRHKITKRGQNVTFRCDPISEHNRLYWYRQTLGQGPEFLTYFQNEAQLEKSRLLSDRFSAERPKGSFSTLEIQRTEQGDSAMYLCASSVTGDHEQYFGPGTRLTVT.

This clonotype was counted ten times or more. The CDR3: CASKTGGTNQPQHF. The DNA of the CDR3 is TGTGCCAGCAAAACTGGGGGAACTAATCAGCCCCAGCATTTT. This sequence joins TRBV12-3 or TRBV12-4 and TRBJ1-5, with TRBD1 as a possible D gene (5 bases). This CDR3 has 14 residues. Between the trimmed V and J ends, which lost 7 bases and 4 bases, there was a span of 14 bases.

Many counts were recorded for this clonotype. The rearrangement joins TRBV19 to TRBJ2-1, with 9 bases aligning to TRBD2. CDR1 and CDR2 from the germline V gene are LNHDA and SQIVND (reference sequence). This CDR3 is 17 amino acids long. Unmatched junction bases numbered 7, after V lost 4 bases and J lost 0 bases. CDR3 sequence (DNA): TGTGCCAGTAGTAGGGGAACTAGCGGGCCCTCCTACAATGAGCAGTTCTTC. This gives the protein CASSRGTSGPSYNEQFF.

This clonotype has ten or more counts. CDR3 amino acids: CAISESAGGSYNEQFF. The CDR3 DNA sequence: TGTGCCATCAGTGAGTCGGCGGGGGGCTCCTACAATGAGCAGTTCTTC. The rearrangement joins TRBV10-3 to TRBJ2-1, with 8 bases that match TRBD2. Germline trimming cut 0 bases from V and 0 bases from J; bases unmatched to any gene: 1. CDR3 length equals 16 residues. The germline V gene encodes CDR1 ENHRY and CDR2 SYGVKD.

This rearrangement joins TRBV4-2 to TRBJ2-7; D may match TRBD1 or TRBD2 (5 bases each). In germline, CDR1 is LGHNA, CDR2 YNFKEQ. CDR3 size: 13 residues. V gave up 1 base and J gave up 5 bases, with 9 bases separating them. This chain's CDR3 is CASSQGGDDEQYF. CDR3 DNA sequence: TGTGCCAGCAGCCAAGGTGGGGACGACGAGCAGTACTTC.

This clonotype has at least ten counts. The V and J genes are TRBV6-5 and TRBJ1-2; D ambiguous. Looked up from germline, CDR1 is MNHEY and CDR2 is SVGAGI. Trimming stripped 2 bases from V and 1 base from J, with 14 bases between. The CDR3 length is 16 residues. CDR3 region: CASSYDPRLFNYGYTF. CDR3 coding DNA: TGTGCCAGCAGTTACGACCCAAGGCTATTTAACTATGGCTACACCTTC.

This clonotype turned up a few times. The V and J genes are TRBV7-9 and TRBJ2-5, with D perhaps TRBD1 (6 bases). Between the trimmed V and J ends, which lost 8 bases and 0 bases, there was a span of 10 bases. The CDR3 totals 13 residues. Germline V lookup: CDR1 SEHNR, CDR2 FQNEAQ (reference sequence). CDR3 in amino acids: CASLDRNQETQYF. As DNA, the CDR3 is TGTGCCAGCCTAGACAGGAACCAAGAGACCCAGTACTTC.

This clonotype was seen repeatedly, ten times or more. The chain carries TRBV6-9 and TRBJ1-6; D is unclear. CDR1 and CDR2 (germline): MNHGY, SVAAGI. V was cut by 3 bases and J by 2 bases, with 14 bases left in between. The CDR3 covers 17 residues. The CDR3 nucleotides read TGTGCCAGCAGTTACAGCCAGCCCACTACCTATAATTCACCCCTCCACTTT. This encodes CASSYSQPTTYNSPLHF.

V usage is TRBV27 and J usage is TRBJ2-6; either TRBD1 or TRBD2 may fit D (5 bases each). Germline V gene data show CDR1 as MNHEY and CDR2 as SMNVEV (reference sequence). The CDR3 length is 16 residues. V was cut by 5 bases and J by 4 bases, with 15 bases left in between. CDR3 sequence reads: CASSARGFVGANVLTF. The CDR3 DNA follows: TGTGCCAGCAGTGCTCGGGGCTTTGTCGGGGCCAACGTCCTGACTTTC. The full variable domain, rest sourced from reference TRBV27 and TRBJ2-6, is EAQVTQNPRYLITVTGKKLTVTCSQNMNHEYMSWYRQDPGLGLRQIYYSMNVEVTDKGDVPEGYKVSRKEKRNFPLILESPSPNQTSLYFCASSARGFVGANVLTFGAGSRLTVL.

Comments on this clonotype: This may be a read error: a much more frequent sequence differs by one nucleotide. The chain is built from TRBV28 and TRBJ2-1; unclear D gene. The length of the CDR3 is 12 residues. Trimming took 5 bases from V and 5 from J, leaving 7 bases between them. Germline V CDR1 and CDR2: MDHEN, SYDVKM. This CDR3 reads CASSTAHNEQFF. The CDR3 DNA reads TGTGCCAGCAGTACAGCCCACAATGAGCAGTTCTTC.

The table lists this clonotype with many counts. The chain uses TRBV6-1 and TRBJ1-4; a weak D match, TRBD1 (5 bases). The CDR3 extends over 13 amino acids. The V end lost 5 bases, the J end lost 8 bases, and 12 bases lay between the germline ends. Germline V gives CDR1 MNHNS, CDR2 SASEGT. The CDR3 is CASSPGWGEKLFF. The CDR3 nucleotides are TGTGCCAGCAGTCCGGGATGGGGCGAAAAACTGTTTTTT.

The chain links TRBV12-3 or TRBV12-4 to TRBJ2-7, with a tentative D call TRBD2 (5 bases). V gave up 7 bases and J gave up 3 bases, with 16 bases separating them. CDR3 length: 14 residues. The CDR3 sequence: CASTFGESYYEQYF. For the CDR3, the DNA is TGTGCCAGCACCTTTGGGGAGTCCTACTACGAGCAGTACTTC.

The CDR3 nucleotides are TGTGCCAGCAGCTTAAACACCCAAGAGACCCAGTACTTC. This gives the protein CASSLNTQETQYF. This rearrangement joins TRBV11-2 to TRBJ2-5; no reliable D call. The germline V gene encodes CDR1 SGHAT and CDR2 FQNNGV. V was clipped by 2 bases and J by 1 base, with 5 bases between them. The CDR3 has 13 amino acids.

This clonotype occurred many times. V is TRBV12-3 or TRBV12-4 and J is TRBJ1-2, with no clear D. The CDR3 runs to 13 residues. Trimming shortened V by 6 bases and J by 4 bases, and 12 bases separated the two germline ends. Here the CDR3 reads CASSPSGGYGYTF. CDR3 in DNA: TGTGCCAGCAGCCCATCGGGTGGCTATGGCTACACCTTC.

The CDR3 region is CASSPYPRENTEAFF. CDR3 DNA sequence: TGTGCCAGCTCACCGTATCCACGGGAGAACACTGAAGCTTTCTTT. J is TRBJ1-1 and V is TRBV18; D is ambiguous. V was cut by 3 bases and J by 1 base, with 12 bases left in between. This CDR3 contains 15 residues. In germline, CDR1 is KGHSH, CDR2 LQKENI.

The chain is built from TRBV20-1 and TRBJ2-4; 13 bases match TRBD2. Germline lookup yields CDR1 DFQATT and CDR2 SNEGSKA (reference sequence). The CDR3 is made up of 18 amino acids. V gave up 3 bases and J gave up 5 bases; unmatched junction bases: 13. CDR3 residues: CSASSHRGTSGIENIQYF. The CDR3 nucleotides read TGCAGTGCTAGTAGCCACAGGGGGACTAGCGGGATAGAAAACATTCAGTACTTC.

This clonotype has only a few counts. Possible read error: a much larger clone is one base away. This chain connects TRBV27 to TRBJ2-7; D uncertain. Germline lookup yields CDR1 MNHEY and CDR2 SMNVEV (reference sequence). The CDR3 extends over 15 amino acids. V shed 6 bases and J shed 3 bases, with 18 bases lying between them. The CDR3 spells CASRFTGSSSYEQYF. The CDR3 DNA reads as TGTGCCAGCAGATTCACTGGCAGCTCCAGCTACGAGCAGTACTTC.

This clonotype was counted ten times or more. The gene calls are TRBV7-3 and TRBJ2-1; 7 bases fit TRBD1. Unmatched junction bases numbered 20, after V lost 5 bases and J lost 1 base. Germline lookup yields CDR1 SGHTA and CDR2 FQGTGA. This CDR3 is 20 amino acids long. CDR3 sequence (DNA): TGTGCCAGCAGCCATACCATAGGGGGCGTGTTTAGAAAGTCCTACAATGAGCAGTTCTTC. It specifies CASSHTIGGVFRKSYNEQFF.

This clonotype was detected ten times or more. The V call is TRBV27, the J call TRBJ2-7, with TRBD2 identical over 7 bases. The CDR3 spans 15 residues. Germline loops: CDR1 MNHEY, CDR2 SMNVEV (reference sequence). With V trimmed by 3 bases and J by 6 bases, 11 bases remained unmatched. The CDR3 DNA reads TGTGCCAGCAGTTTGAGCGCGGGAGAATTGTTCGAGCAGTACTTC. Protein: CASSLSAGELFEQYF.